What follows are 22 T cell receptor beta chains derived from one specimen sequenced in a study of blood T cell repertoires in COVID-19. Sequencing used immunoSEQ multiplex PCR; TCRdb keeps in-frame clones, though not all of them. The table records hundreds of thousands of clones, nearly 90% of them present only once. Sample: peripheral blood. Receptors originate from a man aged 18 to 30 with active or convalescent COVID-19.

The V and J genes are TRBV7-2 and TRBJ2-7; TRBD1 might be the D (6 bases). Germline lookup yields CDR1 SGHTA and CDR2 FQGNSA. V was trimmed by 1 base and J by 3 bases, leaving 13 bases between them. The CDR3 contains 15 residues. Here the CDR3 reads CASSLGSRGVYEQYF. The CDR3, as DNA: TGTGCCAGCAGCTTAGGCAGCAGGGGAGTCTACGAGCAGTACTTC.

The chain couples TRBV7-2 to TRBJ1-5; no reliable D call. V lost 5 bases to trimming and J lost 1 base, with 12 bases between them. The CDR3 sequence is 15 residues long. CDR1 is SGHTA and CDR2 is FQGNSA in the germline V gene. CDR3 bases: TGTGCCAGCAGCCTTTTGGCGGGAAGCAATCAGCCCCAGCATTTT. Amino acid sequence: CASSLLAGSNQPQHF.

V is TRBV5-1 and J is TRBJ2-5; TRBD1 is a possible D gene (5 bases). Germline assignment: CDR1 SGHRS and CDR2 YFSETQ. With 2 bases removed from V and 5 bases from J, the gap between germline ends came to 10 bases. The length of the CDR3 is 13 residues. CDR3: CASSLVGRETQYF. For the CDR3, the DNA is TGCGCCAGCAGCTTAGTGGGGCGGGAGACCCAGTACTTC.

This chain connects TRBV25-1 to TRBJ1-2; the D is unclear. The CDR3 extends over 12 amino acids. Trimming removed 10 bases at V and 2 bases at J, with 11 bases between. Germline V gene data show CDR1 as MGHDK and CDR2 as SYGVNS. The CDR3 DNA follows: TGTGCCACCGTAACAGTAAACTATGGCTACACCTTC. Its protein is CATVTVNYGYTF.

J is TRBJ1-5 and V is TRBV6-6; 8 positions match TRBD1. With V trimmed by 5 bases and J by 0 bases, 12 bases remained unmatched. The CDR3 has 18 amino acids. Germline V gene data show CDR1 as MNHNY and CDR2 as SVGAGI (reference sequence). The CDR3 bases are TGTGCCAGCAGTCCCGACAGGGGCCCCACCTATAGCAATCAGCCCCAGCATTTT. Residues: CASSPDRGPTYSNQPQHF.

V is TRBV7-3 and J is TRBJ2-2; TRBD2 matches at 7 bases. CDR1 is SGHTA and CDR2 is FQGTGA in the germline V gene. With 4 bases clipped from V and 7 bases from J, the junction kept 6 bases outside the gene matches. CDR3 size: 14 residues. In DNA, the CDR3 is TGTGCCAGCAGCTACTCGGGGGGAAACGGGGAGCTGTTTTTT. Translated: CASSYSGGNGELFF.

The chain carries TRBV15 and TRBJ1-1; D perhaps matches TRBD1 (6 bases). CDR3 length: 16 amino acids. Between the trimmed V and J ends, which lost 3 bases and 4 bases, there was a span of 18 bases. Germline V lookup: CDR1 LNHNV, CDR2 YYDKDF (reference sequence). CDR3 in amino acids: CATSSVGGGVGTEAFF. The CDR3 DNA follows: TGTGCCACCAGCAGTGTGGGAGGGGGAGTGGGCACTGAAGCTTTCTTT.

The chain is built from TRBV6-6 and TRBJ1-4; 8 nucleotides agree with TRBD1. After removal of 6 bases from V and 3 bases from J, the junction contained 6 bases not matched to a gene. This CDR3 region has 15 residues. Germline values: CDR1 MNHNY, CDR2 SVGAGI (reference sequence). DNA of the CDR3: TGTGCCAGCAGGTCCCAGGGGGCAGCTAATGAAAAACTGTTTTTT. It is translated as CASRSQGAANEKLFF.

The rearrangement uses TRBV28 and TRBJ2-5; perhaps TRBD1 as D (5 bases). Germline V gene sequence: CDR1 MDHEN, CDR2 SYDVKM. The CDR3 contains 14 residues. Trimming removed 6 bases at V and 3 bases at J, with 14 bases between. CDR3 coding DNA: TGTGCCAGCAGCCTACAGGACGATGAAGAGACCCAGTACTTC. Protein product: CASSLQDDEETQYF.

The chain uses TRBV7-9 and TRBJ1-2, with 8 positions matching TRBD1. Germline CDR1 is SEHNR and CDR2 is FQNEAQ (reference sequence). The V segment lost 7 bases and the J segment 0 bases; nucleotides outside the gene matches: 10. The CDR3 consists of 16 residues. CDR3 sequence: CASTGDRFYSNYGYTF. For the CDR3, the DNA is TGTGCCAGCACCGGGGACAGGTTTTATTCTAACTATGGCTACACCTTC. The full variable domain, in which reference TRBV7-9 and TRBJ1-2 provide the parts outside the CDR3, is DTGVSQNPRHKITKRGQNVTFRCDPISEHNRLYWYRQTLGQGPEFLTYFQNEAQLEKSRLLSDRFSAERPKGSFSTLEIQRTEQGDSAMYLCASTGDRFYSNYGYTFGSGTRLTVV.

This clone occurred a few times. The J gene is TRBJ1-2, the V gene TRBV6-5; unclear D gene. Looked up from germline, CDR1 is MNHEY and CDR2 is SVGAGI. The CDR3 length is 14 residues. V lost 3 bases and J lost 8, with 16 bases in between. The CDR3 protein is CASSYIGFPQGYTF. CDR3 bases: TGTGCCAGCAGTTATATTGGCTTTCCCCAAGGCTACACCTTC.

V usage is TRBV30 and J usage is TRBJ1-2; D gene ambiguous. The germline V and J ends were trimmed by 3 bases and 6 bases, with 26 bases remaining between them. Germline V gene lookup returns CDR1 GTSNPN and CDR2 SVGIG (reference sequence). This CDR3 is built from 17 residues. The CDR3 nucleotides are TGTGCCTGGAGACTTTTGAGGGCCAGTGTCAGCCGCAATGGCTACACCTTC. This codes for CAWRLLRASVSRNGYTF.

The rearrangement joins TRBV24-1 to TRBJ2-1; the match to TRBD2 covers 9 bases. J lost 10 bases, V lost 8 bases, and 14 bases had no gene match. The length of the CDR3 is 15 residues. Germline CDR1 KGHDR, CDR2 SFDVKD. This CDR3 is CATTSTSGLTGEQFF. The CDR3 DNA sequence: TGTGCCACCACTTCGACTAGCGGACTTACTGGAGAGCAGTTCTTC.

The V and J genes are TRBV7-2 and TRBJ1-1; D remains unclear. The CDR3 sequence is 13 residues long. V lost 5 bases and J 3 bases, leaving 10 bases between the germline ends. Germline V gene sequence: CDR1 SGHTA, CDR2 FQGNSA. The DNA for the CDR3 is TGTGCCAGCAGCCGGCGGGTAGACACTGAAGCTTTCTTT. The encoded protein is CASSRRVDTEAFF. Complete variable domain (other parts from reference TRBV7-2 and TRBJ1-1): GAGVSQSPSNKVTEKGKDVELRCDPISGHTALYWYRQSLGQGLEFLIYFQGNSAPDKSGLPSDRFSAERTGGSVSTLTIQRTQQEDSAVYLCASSRRVDTEAFFGQGTRLTVV.

The gene calls are TRBV2 and TRBJ2-1; 10 nucleotides line up with TRBD2. CDR1 SNHLY and CDR2 FYNNEI come from the germline V gene. V dropped 3 bases and J dropped 7; count of bases not matched to a gene: 6. This CDR3 region has 15 residues. The CDR3 region is CASSESSGSLNEQFF. DNA for the CDR3: TGTGCCAGCAGTGAGTCTAGCGGGAGTCTTAATGAGCAGTTCTTC.

This sequence joins TRBV7-2 and TRBJ1-1; D perhaps matches TRBD1 (6 bases). The CDR3 is 15 amino acids. V was clipped by 8 bases and J by 0 bases, with 16 bases between them. Germline CDR1 and CDR2: SGHTA and FQGNSA. The CDR3 DNA follows: TGTGCCAGCCGCCTTAATAGGGGGTTGAACACTGAAGCTTTCTTT. Translating gives CASRLNRGLNTEAFF. Full variable domain (remainder filled in from reference TRBV7-2 and TRBJ1-1): GAGVSQSPSNKVTEKGKDVELRCDPISGHTALYWYRQSLGQGLEFLIYFQGNSAPDKSGLPSDRFSAERTGGSVSTLTIQRTQQEDSAVYLCASRLNRGLNTEAFFGQGTRLTVV.

Turning to this clone: The sample holds other DNA sequences that translate to the same CDR3. The gene calls are TRBV5-1 and TRBJ2-7, with D tentatively TRBD1 (6 bases). Trimming removed 3 bases at V and 4 bases at J, with 8 bases between. The CDR3 runs to 12 residues. Germline V gene lookup returns CDR1 SGHRS and CDR2 YFSETQ. The CDR3 sequence: CASSSQGYEQYF. CDR3 sequence (DNA): TGCGCCAGCAGCTCACAGGGTTACGAGCAGTACTTC.

The chain employs TRBV28 and TRBJ2-7, with D unresolved. CDR3 size: 13 residues. Germline CDR1 MDHEN, CDR2 SYDVKM. V lost 0 bases and J lost 4, with 7 bases in between. The CDR3 loop is CASSLWPTYEQYF. CDR3 nucleotide sequence: TGTGCCAGCAGTTTATGGCCCACTTACGAGCAGTACTTC.

This clone was seen more than once but under ten times. The V call is TRBV11-2, the J call TRBJ1-1; D gene unclear. With 5 bases removed from V and 1 base from J, the gap between germline ends came to 14 bases. Germline CDR1 reads SGHAT; CDR2 reads FQNNGV. CDR3 length equals 15 residues. The CDR3 loop is CASSRRGARNTEAFF. As DNA, the CDR3 is TGTGCCAGCAGCCGCAGAGGAGCCAGGAACACTGAAGCTTTCTTT. The complete variable domain, with remaining parts taken from reference TRBV11-2 and TRBJ1-1, reads EAGVAQSPRYKIIEKRQSVAFWCNPISGHATLYWYQQILGQGPKLLIQFQNNGVVDDSQLPKDRFSAERLKGVDSTLKIQPAKLEDSAVYLCASSRRGARNTEAFFGQGTRLTVV.

This chain joins TRBV4-3 and TRBJ1-5; 8 bases are a match to TRBD1. Germline V gives CDR1 LGHNA, CDR2 YSLEER. The ends lost 0 bases at V and 6 bases at J; junction bases unmatched: 7. The CDR3 has 16 amino acids. The CDR3 DNA sequence: TGCGCCAGCAGCCAAGATATGGCAGGGGGCAGTCAGCCCCAGCATTTT. Translating gives CASSQDMAGGSQPQHF.

The chain carries TRBV30 and TRBJ1-1; a weak D match, TRBD1 (6 bases). Germline CDR1 reads GTSNPN; CDR2 reads SVGIG (reference sequence). The CDR3 length is 12 residues. V dropped 4 bases and J dropped 5 bases, with 11 bases sitting between them. This chain's CDR3 is CAWNKQGTEAFF. CDR3 DNA sequence: TGTGCCTGGAATAAACAGGGAACTGAAGCTTTCTTT. Together with reference TRBV30 and TRBJ1-1, the CDR3 gives the full variable domain: SQTIHQWPATLVQPVGSPLSLECTVEGTSNPNLYWYRQAAGRGLQLLFYSVGIGQISSEVPQNLSASRPQDRQFILSSKKLLLSDSGFYLCAWNKQGTEAFFGQGTRLTVV.

The J gene is TRBJ1-1, the V gene TRBV19, with TRBD1 as a possible D gene (5 bases). Germline values: CDR1 LNHDA, CDR2 SQIVND (reference sequence). V dropped 3 bases and J dropped 4 bases, with 6 bases sitting between them. There are 12 residues in the CDR3. The CDR3 protein is CASSMGGTEAFF. CDR3 in DNA: TGTGCCAGTAGTATGGGGGGCACTGAAGCTTTCTTT.